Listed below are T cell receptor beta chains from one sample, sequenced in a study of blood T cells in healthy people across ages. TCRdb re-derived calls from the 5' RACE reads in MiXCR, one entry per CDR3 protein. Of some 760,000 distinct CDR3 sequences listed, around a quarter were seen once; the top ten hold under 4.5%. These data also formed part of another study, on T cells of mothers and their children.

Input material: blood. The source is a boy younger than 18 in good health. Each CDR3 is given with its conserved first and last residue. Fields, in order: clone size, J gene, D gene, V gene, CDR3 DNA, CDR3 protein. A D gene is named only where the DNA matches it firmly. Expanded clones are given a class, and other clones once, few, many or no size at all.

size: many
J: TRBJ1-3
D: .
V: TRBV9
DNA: TGTGCCAGCAGCGGGCTAGGAGGGTTGGACACCATATATTTT
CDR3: CASSGLGGLDTIYF

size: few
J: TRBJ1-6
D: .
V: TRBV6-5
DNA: TGTGCCAGCAGTTACTCGAGGACGAAGAGCTCCTATAATTCACCCCTCCACTTT
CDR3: CASSYSRTKSSYNSPLHF

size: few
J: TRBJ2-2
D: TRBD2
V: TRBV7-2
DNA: TGTGCCAGCAGCTCAACTAGCGTACCCGGGGAGCTGTTTTTT
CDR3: CASSSTSVPGELFF

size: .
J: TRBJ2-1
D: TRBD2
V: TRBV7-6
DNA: TGTGCCAGCAGCTTACGGGAGGGCCGGAATGAGCAGTTCTTC
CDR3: CASSLREGRNEQFF

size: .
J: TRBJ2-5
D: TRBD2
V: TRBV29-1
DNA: TGCAGCGGGACTAGCGGGGATCTGGCAGAGACCCAGTACTTC
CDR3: CSGTSGDLAETQYF

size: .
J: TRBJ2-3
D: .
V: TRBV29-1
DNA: TGCAGCGCTAAAATGGGGGGGCAAAGATTTGGAGATACGCAGTATTTT
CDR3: CSAKMGGQRFGDTQYF

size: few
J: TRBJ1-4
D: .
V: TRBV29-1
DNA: TGCAGCGCCCGGGGCCAAATGTACGAAAAACTGTTTTTT
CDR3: CSARGQMYEKLFF

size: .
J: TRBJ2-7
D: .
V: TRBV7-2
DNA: TGTGCCAGCAGCTACCGTTGGACCAGCTCCTACGAGCAGTACTTC
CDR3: CASSYRWTSSYEQYF

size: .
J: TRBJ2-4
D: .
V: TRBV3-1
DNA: TGTGCCAGCAGTCGGACGGGGGACATTCAGTACTTC
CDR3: CASSRTGDIQYF

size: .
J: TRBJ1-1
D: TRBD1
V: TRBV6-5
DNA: TGTGCCAGCAGTAGAGGACAGGGAAGGACTGAAGCTTTCTTT
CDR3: CASSRGQGRTEAFF

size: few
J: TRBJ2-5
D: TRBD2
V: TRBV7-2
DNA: TGTGCCAGCAGCAAAGAGGGACTAGAGATGCAGACCCAGTACTTC
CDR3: CASSKEGLEMQTQYF

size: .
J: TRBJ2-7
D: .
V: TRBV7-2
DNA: TGTGCCAGCAGCTTACGCCGGACGGTTGACTACGAGCAGTACTTC
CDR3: CASSLRRTVDYEQYF

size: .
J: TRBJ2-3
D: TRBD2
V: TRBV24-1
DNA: TGTGCCACCAGTGATCCTCTACTAGCGGGCGGGAACCCAGATACGCAGTATTTT
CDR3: CATSDPLLAGGNPDTQYF

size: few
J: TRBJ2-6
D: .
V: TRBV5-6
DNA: TGTGCCAGCAGCCCCGGACGGGACTCTGGGGCCAACGTCCTGACTTTC
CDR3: CASSPGRDSGANVLTF

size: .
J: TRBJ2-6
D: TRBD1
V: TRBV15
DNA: TGTGCCACCAGCACTGGGACAGGGGGCTACTCTGGGGCCAACGTCCTGACTTTC
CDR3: CATSTGTGGYSGANVLTF

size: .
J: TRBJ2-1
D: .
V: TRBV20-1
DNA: TGCAGTGCTAGAGCCCTACTTGGGCGGGAATTCCATGAGCAGTTCTTC
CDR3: CSARALLGREFHEQFF

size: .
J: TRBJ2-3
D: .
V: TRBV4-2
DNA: TGTGCCAGCAGCCAAGGGTATATCGGGGATACGCAGTATTTT
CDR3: CASSQGYIGDTQYF

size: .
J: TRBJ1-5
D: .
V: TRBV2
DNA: TGTGCCAGCAGTGATACAGGCCAGAAGAATCAGCCCCAGCATTTT
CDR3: CASSDTGQKNQPQHF

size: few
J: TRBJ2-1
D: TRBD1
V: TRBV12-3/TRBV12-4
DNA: TGTGCCAGCAGCCCCGGGACAGGGTTATTCGATGAGCAGTTCTTC
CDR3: CASSPGTGLFDEQFF

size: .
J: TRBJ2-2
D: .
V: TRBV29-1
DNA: TGCAGCGTCCCGGCTGTGGACTCCCGAGGCACCGGGGAGCTGTTTTTT
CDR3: CSVPAVDSRGTGELFF

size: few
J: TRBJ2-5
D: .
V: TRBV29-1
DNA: TGCAGCGTTGATTCTCACGGGGGAGAAGAGACCCAGTACTTC
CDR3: CSVDSHGGEETQYF

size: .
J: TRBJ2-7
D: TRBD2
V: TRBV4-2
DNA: TGTGCCAGCAGCCAGCCGGTTTCGGGAGGCTCCTACGAGCAGTACTTC
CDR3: CASSQPVSGGSYEQYF

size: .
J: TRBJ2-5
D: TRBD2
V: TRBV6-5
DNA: TGTGCCAGCAGTTACTCAACTAGCGGGGCACAAGAGACCCAGTACTTC
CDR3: CASSYSTSGAQETQYF

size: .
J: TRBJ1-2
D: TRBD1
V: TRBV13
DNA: TGTGCCAGCAGCTCCCAGACAGGGACTAGCTATGGCCACACCTTC
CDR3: CASSSQTGTSYGHTF

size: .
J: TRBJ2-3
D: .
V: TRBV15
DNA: TGTGCCACCAGCAGAGTTGACGGGTTACGCACAGATACGCAGTATTTT
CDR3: CATSRVDGLRTDTQYF

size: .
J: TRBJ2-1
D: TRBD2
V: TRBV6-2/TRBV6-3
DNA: TGTGCCAGCGGTTACCGGGGGGGTGAAAATGAGCAGTTCTTC
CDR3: CASGYRGGENEQFF

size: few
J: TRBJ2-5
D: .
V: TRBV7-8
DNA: TGTGCCAGCAGCTTACTACCGGGACACCAAGAGACCCAGTACTTC
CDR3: CASSLLPGHQETQYF

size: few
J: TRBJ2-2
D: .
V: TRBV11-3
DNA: TGTGCCAGCAGCTCCGACAGACTCTACGGGGAGCTGTTTTTT
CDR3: CASSSDRLYGELFF

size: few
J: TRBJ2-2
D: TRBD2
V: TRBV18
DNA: TGTGCCAGCTCACAGTACCAAGCTAGCGGGCCGAACACCGGGGAGCTGTTTTTT
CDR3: CASSQYQASGPNTGELFF

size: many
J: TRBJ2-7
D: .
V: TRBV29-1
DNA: TGCAGCGTGACGGAGACCTACGAGCAGTACTTC
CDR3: CSVTETYEQYF

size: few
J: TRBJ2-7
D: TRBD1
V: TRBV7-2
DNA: TGTGCCAGCAGCTTAGCCGGACAGGGGGTTCGTGCGCAGTACTTC
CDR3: CASSLAGQGVRAQYF

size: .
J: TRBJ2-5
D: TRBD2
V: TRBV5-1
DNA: TGCGCCAGCAGCGCGGACGCCGGCGGGGGTGAGACCCAGTACTTC
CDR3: CASSADAGGGETQYF

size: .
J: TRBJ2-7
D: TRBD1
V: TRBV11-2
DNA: TGTGCCAGCAGCGCGTTGGACAGGGTCGAGTACTTC
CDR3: CASSALDRVEYF

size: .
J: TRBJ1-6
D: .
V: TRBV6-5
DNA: TGTGCCAGCAGTTACCGTACAGGGACTAGCTATAATTCACCCCTCCACTTT
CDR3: CASSYRTGTSYNSPLHF

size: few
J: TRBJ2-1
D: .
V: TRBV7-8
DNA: TGTGTCGTCCGGAGCGATGAGCAGTTCTTC
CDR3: CVVRSDEQFF

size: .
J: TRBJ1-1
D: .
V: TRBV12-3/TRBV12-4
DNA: TGTGCCAGCAGTTTAGCACCGGGGAGAACTGAAGCTTTCTTT
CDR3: CASSLAPGRTEAFF

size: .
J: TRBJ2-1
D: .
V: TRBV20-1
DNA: TGCAGTGCTGGTAGTAAGGGGAATGAGCAGTTCTTC
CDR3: CSAGSKGNEQFF

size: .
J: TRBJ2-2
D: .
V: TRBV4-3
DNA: TGCGCCAGCAGCCTTATTACCGGGACAACGAACACCGGGGAGCTGTTTTTT
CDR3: CASSLITGTTNTGELFF

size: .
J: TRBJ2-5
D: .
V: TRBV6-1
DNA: TGTGCCAGCACCCTGGACAGCGGCAAAGAGACCCAGTACTTC
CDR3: CASTLDSGKETQYF

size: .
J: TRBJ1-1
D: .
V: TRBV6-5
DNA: TGTGCCAGCAGTTACTCGATCCTCGCAGTAAACACTGAAGCTTTCTTT
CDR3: CASSYSILAVNTEAFF

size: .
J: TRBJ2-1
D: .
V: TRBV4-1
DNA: TGCGCCAGCAGCCAAGTGTATGGGAGTGGCTACAATGAGCAGTTCTTC
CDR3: CASSQVYGSGYNEQFF

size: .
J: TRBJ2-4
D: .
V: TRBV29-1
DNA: TGCAGCGTTCAAAGAAAGGACACAAAAAACATTCAGTACTTC
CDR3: CSVQRKDTKNIQYF

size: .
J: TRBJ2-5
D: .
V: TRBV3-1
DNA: TGTGCCAGCAGTCGCACAGGGCAGGAAGAGACCCAGTACTTC
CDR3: CASSRTGQEETQYF

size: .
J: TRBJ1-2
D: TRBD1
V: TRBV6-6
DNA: TGTGCCAGCAGTTTGAAAGAGGTAGAGGGGGCGAACTATGGCTACACCTTC
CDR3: CASSLKEVEGANYGYTF

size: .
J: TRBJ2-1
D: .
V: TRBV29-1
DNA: TGCAGCGTTGAAGATCCGGCTAGTGAGGACAATGAGCAGTTCTTC
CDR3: CSVEDPASEDNEQFF

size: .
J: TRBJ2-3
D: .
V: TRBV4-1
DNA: TGCGCCAGCAGCCAAGGCACAGGGCTTTTCACAGATACGCAGTATTTT
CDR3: CASSQGTGLFTDTQYF

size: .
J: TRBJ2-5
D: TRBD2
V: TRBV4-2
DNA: TGTGCCAGCAGCCAAGATGGGGGGGAAGCCTTCCAAGAGACCCAGTACTTC
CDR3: CASSQDGGEAFQETQYF

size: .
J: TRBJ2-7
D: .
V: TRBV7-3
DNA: TGTGCCAGCAGCTTAAGGTCAGGGGCCTACGAGCAGTACTTC
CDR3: CASSLRSGAYEQYF

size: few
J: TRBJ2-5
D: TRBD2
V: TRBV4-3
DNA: TGCGCCAGCAGCCAAGAGTGGTCTAGCGGGGGGCCGTACGAGACCCAGTACTTC
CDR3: CASSQEWSSGGPYETQYF

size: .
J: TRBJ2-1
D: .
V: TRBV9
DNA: TGTGCCAGCAGCGTAGGGGCGAGACTAGATCTCAATGAGCAGTTCTTC
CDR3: CASSVGARLDLNEQFF

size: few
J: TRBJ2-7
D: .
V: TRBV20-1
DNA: TGCAGTGCTGGGAGAGACAGGTCCGTCATCTCCTACGAGCAGTACTTC
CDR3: CSAGRDRSVISYEQYF

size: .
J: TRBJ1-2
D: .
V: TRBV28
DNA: TGTGCCAGCAGTTGGAACGCAGGTGTTCCTCGGGGCACCTTC
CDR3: CASSWNAGVPRGTF

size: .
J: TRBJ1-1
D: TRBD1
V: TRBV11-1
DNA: TGTGCCAGCAGCTTGCAGGGGGCAATGACTGAAGCTTTCTTT
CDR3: CASSLQGAMTEAFF

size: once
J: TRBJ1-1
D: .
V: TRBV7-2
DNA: TGTGCCAGCAGCTTAGTAGAGGAAGAGATGTGGGCTTTCTTT
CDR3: CASSLVEEEMWAFF

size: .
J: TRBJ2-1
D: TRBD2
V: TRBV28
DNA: TGTGCCAGCAGCATAGCGGGAGGGCTCAATGAGCAGTTCTTC
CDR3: CASSIAGGLNEQFF

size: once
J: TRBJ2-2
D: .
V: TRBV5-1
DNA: TGCGCCAGCAGCTTGGTCAGAGGAGACACCGGGGAGCTGTTTTTT
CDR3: CASSLVRGDTGELFF

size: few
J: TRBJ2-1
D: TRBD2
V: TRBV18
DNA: TGTGCCAGCTCTCGAGGGCTAGCGGGAGAGAATGAGCAGTTCTTC
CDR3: CASSRGLAGENEQFF